This T cell receptor (beta chain) came from a study of OX40 agonist ivuxolimab in advanced cancers. Background on the study: Patients in the trial were receiving intravenous ivuxolimab every 2 weeks, at doses of 0.01 to 10 mg/kg.

Produced via immunoSEQ multiplex PCR; TCRdb's table is partial and in-frame only. The sample has about 70,000 clones; less than 90% are singletons. Notes on this clone: Antigen unknown.

The CDR3 consists of 13 residues. V lost 2 bases to trimming and J lost 5 bases, with 10 bases between them. The germline gives CDR1 MNHNY, CDR2 SVGAGI (reference sequence). Whole-study results and caveats: Among the lowest levels of clonal expansion were found in partial responders at 0.1-3.0 mg/kg. Dosing at 0.1 to 3.0 mg/kg was accompanied by clonal expansion of CD4+ and CD8+ blood T cells by week 6.

The sample here was CD4+ or CD8+ T cells sorted from blood, taken in a trial of the OX40 agonist ivuxolimab. The genes are TRBV6-6 and TRBJ2-7; TRBD1 or TRBD2 may be the D gene (5 bases each). This TCR was recovered from an adult with an advanced solid tumor such as melanoma, head and neck, liver or kidney cancer. CDR3 in DNA: TGTGCCAGCAGTTACAGGGACCCCAACGAGCAGTACTTC. Amino acid sequence: CASSYRDPNEQYF.